The clone carrying this T cell receptor beta chain was seen a single time. No antigen is known for it. These data originate in a study of T cell responses to AZD1222 COVID-19 vaccine. Study-wide context: Second-dose schedules of about 4 or about 12 weeks were combined. Study-level findings and limits: Researchers report vaccine-associated CD4 TCRs spanning spike, with dominance at 160-218 and 743-854. The number of AZD1222 recipients seropositive at baseline was only 5 to 7. Donors skewed white British and female; clonal diversity was possibly underestimated.

The data were produced by immunoSEQ multiplex PCR, yet TCRdb's version contains in-frame clones alone and is incomplete. The sample carries roughly 100,000 clones, 91% recorded once. CDR1 and CDR2 from the germline V gene are LNHDA and SQIVND (reference sequence). Trimming took 2 bases from V and 1 from J, leaving 11 bases between them. This CDR3 is built from 16 residues. Source: peripheral blood, taken on day 0 of AZD1222 vaccination. The clonotype was recovered from an adult in good health. V usage is TRBV19 and J usage is TRBJ2-2; weak D call: TRBD1 (6 bases). CDR3: CASSIHRVGNTGELFF. In DNA, the CDR3 is TGTGCCAGTAGTATACACAGGGTCGGGAACACCGGGGAGCTGTTTTTT.